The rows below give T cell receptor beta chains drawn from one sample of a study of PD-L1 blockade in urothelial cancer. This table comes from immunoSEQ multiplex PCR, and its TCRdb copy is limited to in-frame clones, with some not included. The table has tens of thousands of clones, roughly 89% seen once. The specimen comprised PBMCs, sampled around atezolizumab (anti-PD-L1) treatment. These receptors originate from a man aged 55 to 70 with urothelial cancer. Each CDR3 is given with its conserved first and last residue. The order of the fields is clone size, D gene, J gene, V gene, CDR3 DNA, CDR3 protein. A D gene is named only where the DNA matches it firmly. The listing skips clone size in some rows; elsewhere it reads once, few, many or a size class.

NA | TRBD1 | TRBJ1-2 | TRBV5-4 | TGTGCCAGCAGCTTGGTTGCAGGGGGCGCCTCCGGCTATGGCTACACCTTC | CASSLVAGGASGYGYTF
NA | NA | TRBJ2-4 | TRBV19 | TGTGCCAGTAGTCCGGGGGGCATCCTCGCCAAAAACATTCAGTACTTC | CASSPGGILAKNIQYF
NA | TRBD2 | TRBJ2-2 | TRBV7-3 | TGTGCCAGCAGCTTACTCCCGGGACTAGCGGGAGTGGACACCGGGGAGCTGTTTTTT | CASSLLPGLAGVDTGELFF
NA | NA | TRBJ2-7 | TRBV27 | TGTGCCAGCAGTTTACGCCCCGGAGATACCTACGAGCAGTACTTC | CASSLRPGDTYEQYF
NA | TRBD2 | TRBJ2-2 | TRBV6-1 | TGTGCCAGCAGTGAGACTAGCGTCCCCGGGGAGCTGTTTTTT | CASSETSVPGELFF
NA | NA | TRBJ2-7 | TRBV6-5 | TGTGCCAGCAGTTACGGGCGGGGAACCTACGAGCAGTACTTC | CASSYGRGTYEQYF
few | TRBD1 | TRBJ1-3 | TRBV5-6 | TGTGCCAGCAGCCCGACAGGGGGATTCTCTGGAAACACCATATATTTT | CASSPTGGFSGNTIYF
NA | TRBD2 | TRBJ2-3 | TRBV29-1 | TGCAGCGTGTTGGGTAGCGGGATTCCCACGTATACGCAGTATTTT | CSVLGSGIPTYTQYF
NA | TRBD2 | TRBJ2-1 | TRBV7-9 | TGTGCCAGCAGCTTAGACGGACTAGTACGCAATGAGCAGTTCTTC | CASSLDGLVRNEQFF
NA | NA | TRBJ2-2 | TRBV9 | TGTGCCAGCAGCGTAGCAGGGTCGAGCCAGACCGGGGAGCTGTTTTTT | CASSVAGSSQTGELFF
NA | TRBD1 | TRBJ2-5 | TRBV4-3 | TGCGCCAGCAGCCAAGATCAGGGGGCGCGGGAGACCCAGTACTTC | CASSQDQGARETQYF
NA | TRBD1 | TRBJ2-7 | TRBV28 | TGTGCCAGCTACGGACAGGGGGCGACCTACGAGCAGTACTTC | CASYGQGATYEQYF
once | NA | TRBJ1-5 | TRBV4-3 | TGCGCCAGCAGCCGAGGTTACGGACAGAATTATCAGCCCCAGCATTTT | CASSRGYGQNYQPQHF
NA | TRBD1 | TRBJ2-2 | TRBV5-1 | TGCGCCAGCAGCTTGGACAGGGGAACCACCGGGGAGCTGTTTTTT | CASSLDRGTTGELFF
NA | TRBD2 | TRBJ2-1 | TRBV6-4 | TGTGCCTCGAATATCACTAGCGGGGGGGCCCACAATGAGCAGTTCTTC | CASNITSGGAHNEQFF
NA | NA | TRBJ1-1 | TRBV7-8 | TGTGCCAGCAGCCGTTCTGCGAGGGAGAAGGCTTTCTTT | CASSRSAREKAFF
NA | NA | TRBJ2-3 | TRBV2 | TGTGCCAGCGCGAGAGGGGGTGCGGGCACAGATACGCAGTATTTT | CASARGGAGTDTQYF
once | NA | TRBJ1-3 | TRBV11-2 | TGTGCCAGCAGCTCCGAGGGAAACACCATATATTTT | CASSSEGNTIYF
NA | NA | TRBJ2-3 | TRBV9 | TGTGCCAGCAGCGTAGATCGAGGAGGAGATACGCAGTATTTT | CASSVDRGGDTQYF